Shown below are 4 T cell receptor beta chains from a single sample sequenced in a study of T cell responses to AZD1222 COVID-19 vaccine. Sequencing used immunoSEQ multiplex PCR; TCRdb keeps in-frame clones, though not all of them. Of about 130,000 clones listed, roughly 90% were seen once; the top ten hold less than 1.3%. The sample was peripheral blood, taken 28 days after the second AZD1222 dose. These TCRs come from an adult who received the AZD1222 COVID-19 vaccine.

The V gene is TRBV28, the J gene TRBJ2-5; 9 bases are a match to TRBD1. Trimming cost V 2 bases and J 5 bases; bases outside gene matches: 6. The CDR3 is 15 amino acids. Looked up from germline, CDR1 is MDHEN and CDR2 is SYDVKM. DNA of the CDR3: TGTGCCAGCAGTTTAACGGACAGGGGTTGGGAGACCCAGTACTTC. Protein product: CASSLTDRGWETQYF.

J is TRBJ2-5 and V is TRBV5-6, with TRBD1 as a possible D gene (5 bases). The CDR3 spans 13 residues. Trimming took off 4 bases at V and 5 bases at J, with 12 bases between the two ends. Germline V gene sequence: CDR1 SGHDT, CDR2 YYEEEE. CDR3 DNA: TGTGCCAGCAGCGATGGGGCTTGGGAGACCCAGTACTTC. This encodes CASSDGAWETQYF.

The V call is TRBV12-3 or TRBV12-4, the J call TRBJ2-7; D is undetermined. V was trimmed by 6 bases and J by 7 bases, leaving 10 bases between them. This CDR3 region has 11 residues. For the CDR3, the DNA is TGTGCCAGCAGCCCTTCAAGGGAGCAGTACTTC. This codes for CASSPSREQYF.

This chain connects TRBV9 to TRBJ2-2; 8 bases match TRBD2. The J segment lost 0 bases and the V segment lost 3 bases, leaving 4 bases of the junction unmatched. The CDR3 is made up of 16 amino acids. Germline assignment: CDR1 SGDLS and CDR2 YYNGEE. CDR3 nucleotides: TGTGCCAGCAGCGCCACTAGCGGAGCGAACACCGGGGAGCTGTTTTTT. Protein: CASSATSGANTGELFF.